This is a list of T cell receptor beta chains from one sample in a study of cytomegalovirus exposure and HLA in healthy donors. Generated by immunoSEQ multiplex PCR, the TCRdb table keeps only in-frame clones and is missing some. The sample yields around 180,000 clones, roughly 80% seen once. Input material: PBMCs. These receptors were taken from a young man in good health and CMV-seropositive. The CDR3 runs from the conserved cysteine through the conserved F or W. A D gene is named only where the DNA matches it firmly. Rows give clone size only sometimes, using once, few, many, or a class for an expanded clone.

J gene	V gene	clone size	D gene	CDR3 protein	CDR3 DNA
TRBJ2-7	TRBV4-2	-	-	CASSQGTTYEQYF	TGTGCCAGCAGCCAAGGGACTACCTACGAGCAGTACTTC
TRBJ1-1	TRBV7-3	-	-	CSSREGPTNTEAFF	TGTTCCAGCAGAGAGGGCCCTACGAACACTGAAGCTTTCTTT
TRBJ1-1	TRBV29-1	-	-	CSISSTVNTEAFF	TGCAGCATTTCCTCTACGGTGAACACTGAAGCTTTCTTT
TRBJ1-2	TRBV5-1	-	-	CASSLEGADGYTF	TGCGCCAGCAGCTTGGAAGGGGCCGATGGCTACACCTTC
TRBJ2-3	TRBV7-2	-	-	CASSLLPGDTQYF	TGTGCCAGCAGCTTACTACCGGGGGATACGCAGTATTTT
TRBJ2-5	TRBV29-1	-	TRBD1	CSVKPGTGQETQYF	TGCAGCGTGAAACCCGGGACAGGTCAAGAGACCCAGTACTTC
TRBJ1-6	TRBV6-6	few	TRBD1	CASSLETGVNSALHF	TGTGCCAGCAGCCTGGAGACAGGGGTTAATTCAGCCCTCCACTTT
TRBJ1-2	TRBV6-5	-	-	CASSSQGGVYGYTF	TGTGCCAGCAGTTCGCAAGGGGGGGTCTATGGCTACACCTTC
TRBJ2-3	TRBV4-3	-	-	CASSQGVRLGRGDTQYF	TGCGCCAGCAGCCAAGGGGTCCGACTAGGGCGGGGAGATACGCAGTATTTT
TRBJ1-4	TRBV6-5	-	-	CASSYGAGKVSELFF	TGTGCCAGCAGTTACGGAGCCGGAAAGGTGTCGGAACTGTTTTTT
TRBJ2-2	TRBV15	-	TRBD1	CATHPNRGQDTGELFF	TGTGCCACCCATCCTAACAGGGGGCAGGACACCGGGGAGCTGTTTTTT
TRBJ2-7	TRBV4-3	-	-	CASSQKTGPPYEQYF	TGCGCCAGCAGCCAGAAAACAGGGCCACCCTACGAGCAGTACTTC
TRBJ2-5	TRBV5-4	-	-	CASSPRAKGDQETQYF	TGTGCCAGCAGCCCTCGGGCCAAGGGGGACCAAGAGACCCAGTACTTC
TRBJ1-1	TRBV5-1	-	-	CASSLRGRQNTEAFF	TGCGCCAGCAGCTTGAGGGGTAGACAAAACACTGAAGCTTTCTTT
TRBJ2-3	TRBV5-1	-	-	CASSTGQTSTDTQYF	TGCGCCAGCAGCACCGGACAGACGAGCACAGATACGCAGTATTTT
TRBJ1-1	TRBV5-4	-	-	CASSLDGGMNTEAFF	TGTGCCAGCAGCTTAGACGGGGGGATGAACACTGAAGCTTTCTTT
TRBJ2-1	TRBV19	-	TRBD2	CASSISRGLPPYNEQFF	TGTGCCAGTAGTATTTCGCGGGGACTACCCCCATACAATGAGCAGTTCTTC
TRBJ2-3	TRBV10-3	-	-	CAISESSSTDTQYF	TGTGCCATCAGTGAGTCCAGTTCCACAGATACGCAGTATTTT
TRBJ1-3	TRBV5-4	few	TRBD1	CASSLADGQGLSGNTIYF	TGTGCCAGCAGCTTGGCCGATGGACAGGGACTCTCTGGAAACACCATATATTTT
TRBJ1-5	TRBV28	-	TRBD1	CASTWGTGATGQPQHF	TGTGCCAGCACCTGGGGGACAGGGGCAACGGGCCAGCCCCAGCATTTT
TRBJ2-1	TRBV27	-	-	CASSPDRGEQFF	TGTGCCAGCAGTCCGGATAGAGGGGAGCAGTTCTTC
TRBJ1-1	TRBV4-1	-	-	CASSRVQTKTGENTEAFF	TGCGCCAGCAGCCGAGTACAAACGAAAACAGGCGAGAACACTGAAGCTTTCTTT
TRBJ2-5	TRBV9	-	-	CASSVGHTRVWETQYF	TGTGCCAGCAGCGTGGGCCATACCAGGGTGTGGGAGACCCAGTACTTC
TRBJ1-2	TRBV10-3	-	-	CAISTLGHADSYGYTF	TGTGCCATCAGCACCCTGGGGCATGCAGACTCCTATGGCTACACCTTC
TRBJ1-4	TRBV9	-	TRBD1	CASGAGTGGEKLFF	TGTGCCAGCGGGGCGGGGACAGGGGGGGAAAAACTGTTTTTT
TRBJ2-1	TRBV7-9	-	TRBD2	CSSGLAEGQFF	TGTTCCAGCGGACTAGCGGAGGGACAGTTCTTC
TRBJ2-5	TRBV28	-	-	CASRGNRISQETQYF	TGTGCCAGCAGGGGAAACAGGATATCCCAAGAGACCCAGTACTTC
TRBJ2-5	TRBV19	-	TRBD2	CASSTRLAGGVRETQYF	TGTGCCAGTAGTACTCGACTAGCGGGAGGGGTAAGGGAGACCCAGTACTTC
TRBJ2-7	TRBV4-3	-	TRBD1	CASSPGTGGFEQYF	TGCGCCAGCAGCCCCGGTACAGGGGGCTTCGAGCAGTACTTC
TRBJ2-5	TRBV15	-	TRBD2	CATSRGGASGDQETQYF	TGTGCCACCAGCAGAGGGGGGGCTAGCGGGGACCAAGAGACCCAGTACTTC
TRBJ2-2	TRBV10-3	few	TRBD2	CAISELAGGNTGELFF	TGTGCCATCAGTGAACTAGCGGGGGGGAACACCGGGGAGCTGTTTTTT
TRBJ2-3	TRBV7-2	-	TRBD2	CASRVAGGRTSTDTQYF	TGTGCCAGCCGTGTAGCGGGGGGACGAACTAGCACAGATACGCAGTATTTT
TRBJ2-2	TRBV5-1	few	-	CASSLARAPNTGELFF	TGCGCCAGCAGCTTGGCCAGGGCCCCGAACACCGGGGAGCTGTTTTTT
TRBJ2-1	TRBV27	-	TRBD2	CASTGTSGQRAEQFF	TGTGCCAGCACCGGGACTAGCGGGCAGAGGGCTGAGCAGTTCTTC
TRBJ1-5	TRBV6-1	-	-	CASSEAGGDFNQPQHF	TGTGCCAGCAGTGAAGCGGGGGGGGACTTCAATCAGCCCCAGCATTTT
TRBJ1-2	TRBV4-3	-	TRBD1	CASSQVQGDGYGYTF	TGCGCCAGCAGCCAAGTACAGGGGGATGGCTATGGCTACACCTTC
TRBJ1-5	TRBV6-1	once	TRBD1	CASSERGGHQPQHF	TGTGCCAGCAGTGAACGAGGGGGCCATCAGCCCCAGCATTTT
TRBJ1-1	TRBV5-4	-	-	CASSIGQRNTEAFF	TGTGCCAGCAGCATCGGACAGAGAAACACTGAAGCTTTCTTT
TRBJ1-1	TRBV19	-	-	CASSIQMNTEAFF	TGTGCCAGTAGTATTCAAATGAACACTGAAGCTTTCTTT
TRBJ2-5	TRBV27	-	TRBD2	CASSPRTGPAGVETQYF	TGTGCCAGCAGTCCAAGAACCGGGCCGGCGGGGGTAGAGACCCAGTACTTC